The 8 T cell receptor beta chains below were found in one sample sequenced in a study of T cells in Graves' hyperthyroidism and ophthalmopathy. Researchers amplified the TCR beta CDR3 regions from RNA transcripts. HTBI primers were used for first-round RT-PCR of the TCR CDR3. MiXCR, applied by TCRdb to the multiplex PCR reads, yields one record per CDR3 protein. The sample holds over 700,000 distinct CDR3 sequences, approximately 40% seen once. The sample taken for sequencing was blood. These receptors all stem from a woman aged 40 to 50 with Graves' hyperthyroidism.

This clonotype was seen a handful of times. The genes are TRBV20-1 and TRBJ1-5, with a possible D match to TRBD1 (6 bases). The CDR3 totals 14 residues. Germline V gene data show CDR1 as DFQATT and CDR2 as SNEGSKA (reference sequence). The V end lost 5 bases, the J end lost 2 bases, and 13 bases lay between the germline ends. As DNA, the CDR3 is TGCAGTGCTCAGGGGACCGGGGGCAATCAGCCCCAGCATTTT. Its protein is CSAQGTGGNQPQHF.

This clonotype was seen a handful of times. The chain employs TRBV5-6 and TRBJ1-2; 10 nucleotides agree with TRBD1. This CDR3 is 16 amino acids long. The germline V gene has CDR1 SGHDT and CDR2 YYEEEE. After removal of 4 bases from V and 5 bases from J, the junction contained 11 bases not matched to a gene. The CDR3 DNA follows: TGTGCCAGCAGCCTTCAAGGGGACAGGGGATTATATGGCTACACCTTC. Its translation: CASSLQGDRGLYGYTF.

The V gene is TRBV7-9, the J gene TRBJ1-2; 8 bases fit TRBD1. The junction had 7 bases not matched to a gene; V was cut back by 3 bases and J by 4 bases. This CDR3 is built from 15 residues. The germline V gene has CDR1 SEHNR and CDR2 FQNEAQ (reference sequence). The CDR3 DNA reads TGTGCCAGCAGCTTGGGGACAGGCAGGCTCTATGGCTACACCTTC. It specifies CASSLGTGRLYGYTF.

The rearrangement links TRBV6-5 to TRBJ1-5; no clear D gene. Trimming removed 5 bases at V and 4 bases at J, with 21 bases between. Per the germline V gene, CDR1 is MNHEY and CDR2 is SVGAGI. The CDR3 is 17 amino acids. The CDR3 coding sequence is TGTGCCAGCAGTCCTTCCCACCCCGGTTTCGCAAATCAGCCCCAGCATTTT. As protein: CASSPSHPGFANQPQHF.

This clonotype was picked up many times. The chain is built from TRBV7-9 and TRBJ1-3, with D uncertain. Trimming stripped 5 bases from V and 8 bases from J, with 10 bases between. The germline gives CDR1 SEHNR, CDR2 FQNEAQ (reference sequence). The CDR3 sequence is 12 residues long. CDR3: CASSPSVYTIYF. The CDR3 nucleotides are TGTGCCAGCAGCCCCAGTGTCTACACCATATATTTT.

This clonotype was detected many times. This chain connects TRBV7-9 to TRBJ2-7; D is ambiguous. The CDR3 runs 14 residues. Between the trimmed V and J ends, which lost 0 bases and 2 bases, there was a span of 8 bases. Germline CDR1 reads SEHNR; CDR2 reads FQNEAQ (reference sequence). CDR3 protein: CASSLAAPTYEQYF. The CDR3, as DNA: TGTGCCAGCAGCTTAGCGGCACCAACCTACGAGCAGTACTTC.

The V call is TRBV7-9, the J call TRBJ1-5, with unresolved D. The CDR3 is made up of 12 amino acids. Trimming took 6 bases from V and 7 from J, leaving 10 bases between them. Germline V gene lookup returns CDR1 SEHNR and CDR2 FQNEAQ (reference sequence). The CDR3 protein is CASSFGKQPQHF. The CDR3 DNA reads TGTGCCAGCAGTTTTGGGAAGCAGCCCCAGCATTTT.

This clonotype came up a few times. The chain recombines TRBV11-2 with TRBJ1-3; maybe TRBD1 (6 bases). The CDR3 has 18 amino acids. The germline V gene has CDR1 SGHAT and CDR2 FQNNGV. Trimming cost V 0 bases and J 0 bases, with 15 bases left between them. The CDR3 nucleotides read TGTGCCAGCAGCTTAGATCCATACAGGGAGGACTCTGGAAACACCATATATTTT. Amino acids: CASSLDPYREDSGNTIYF. The full variable domain, completed using reference TRBV11-2 and TRBJ1-3, is EAGVAQSPRYKIIEKRQSVAFWCNPISGHATLYWYQQILGQGPKLLIQFQNNGVVDDSQLPKDRFSAERLKGVDSTLKIQPAKLEDSAVYLCASSLDPYREDSGNTIYFGEGSWLTVV.